This T cell receptor beta chain originates from a study of OX40 agonist ivuxolimab in advanced cancers. The data were produced by immunoSEQ multiplex PCR, yet TCRdb's version contains in-frame clones alone and is incomplete. The repertoire has approximately 66,000 clones, 70% to 90% of them found once; the top ten carry around 0.5%. The V gene's germline CDR1 is SGDLS and CDR2 YYNGEE. Deletions cut 3 bases from V and 5 bases from J, with 11 bases between. The CDR3 covers 13 residues. The receptor was derived from an adult with an advanced solid tumor such as melanoma, head and neck, liver or kidney cancer. The chain couples TRBV9 to TRBJ1-1; unclear D gene. This specimen consisted of CD4+ or CD8+ T cells sorted from blood, obtained in a trial of the OX40 agonist ivuxolimab. The CDR3 here is CASSASGETEAFF. CDR3 sequence (DNA): TGTGCCAGCAGCGCCTCCGGGGAAACTGAAGCTTTCTTT.